A selection of T cell receptor beta chains follows, all from one sample in a study of tumor-infiltrating lymphocytes in localized non-small cell lung cancer. This table comes from immunoSEQ multiplex PCR, and its TCRdb copy is limited to in-frame clones, with some not included. The table has 10,000 to 15,000 clones, 65% to 90% seen once; the top ten hold under 9.5%. The source material was lung tumor tissue. These receptors all stem from a human donor with non-small cell lung cancer. Both conserved end residues are part of each CDR3. A D gene is named only where the DNA matches it firmly. Size tells how often a clone was seen (once, few, many) or the class of an expanded clone, and some rows leave it out.

TRBD1 | . | TRBJ1-1 | TRBV30 | CAWSVNRQGGAWAFF | TGTGCCTGGAGTGTAAACCGTCAAGGGGGCGCTTGGGCTTTCTTT
. | . | TRBJ2-1 | TRBV7-8 | CASSLATGASNEQFF | TGTGCCAGCAGCTTAGCCACCGGGGCCTCCAATGAGCAGTTCTTC
TRBD2 | . | TRBJ2-3 | TRBV18 | CASSLTGGSQDTQYF | TGTGCCAGCTCACTAACGGGAGGGTCGCAAGATACGCAGTATTTT
TRBD2 | . | TRBJ2-3 | TRBV2 | CARGGLARTDTQYF | TGTGCCAGAGGAGGACTAGCCCGCACAGATACGCAGTATTTT
. | . | TRBJ2-7 | TRBV7-2 | CASSFRQGRYEQYF | TGTGCCAGCAGCTTCCGGCAGGGGAGGTACGAGCAGTACTTC
. | . | TRBJ1-2 | TRBV7-8 | CASSSGGVIGGYTF | TGTGCCAGCAGCTCCGGTGGGGTAATTGGTGGCTACACCTTC
TRBD1 | . | TRBJ2-7 | TRBV5-8 | CASEFGTGISYEQYF | TGTGCCAGCGAGTTTGGGACAGGGATCTCCTACGAGCAGTACTTC
TRBD1 | . | TRBJ1-1 | TRBV25-1 | CASSASKDREWAFF | TGTGCCAGCAGTGCTTCCAAGGACAGGGAATGGGCTTTCTTT
TRBD1 | . | TRBJ1-1 | TRBV7-8 | CASSAPGQGFENTEAFF | TGTGCCAGCAGCGCCCCGGGACAGGGTTTCGAGAACACTGAAGCTTTCTTT
. | . | TRBJ2-7 | TRBV7-8 | CASSLSPTETYEQYF | TGTGCCAGCAGCTTATCCCCGACAGAAACCTACGAGCAGTACTTC
. | . | TRBJ2-3 | TRBV4-2 | CASSQGLYTDTQYF | TGTGCCAGCAGCCAGGGACTTTACACAGATACGCAGTATTTT
. | . | TRBJ1-3 | TRBV5-5 | CASSLSTDSGNTIYF | TGTGCCAGCAGCTTGTCCACGGACTCTGGAAACACCATATATTTT
. | . | TRBJ1-4 | TRBV6-5 | CASSYRGANEKLFF | TGTGCCAGCAGTTATCGGGGAGCTAATGAAAAACTGTTTTTT
. | . | TRBJ2-2 | TRBV9 | CASSEGGLFTGELFF | TGTGCCAGCAGCGAAGGGGGGCTTTTCACCGGGGAGCTGTTTTTT
. | . | TRBJ1-1 | TRBV5-6 | CASSLFQKNTEAFF | TGTGCCAGCAGCTTGTTTCAGAAGAACACTGAAGCTTTCTTT
TRBD2 | . | TRBJ2-7 | TRBV30 | CAWSLKTSGPREQYF | TGTGCCTGGAGTCTCAAGACTAGCGGGCCTAGGGAGCAGTACTTC
TRBD2 | . | TRBJ2-5 | TRBV6-6 | CASSSRRQGGEETQYF | TGTGCCAGCAGTTCGAGACGGCAGGGAGGGGAAGAGACCCAGTACTTC
. | once | TRBJ1-5 | TRBV30 | CAMGPPGNQPQHF | TGTGCCATGGGCCCCCCCGGCAATCAGCCCCAGCATTTT
TRBD1 | . | TRBJ2-6 | TRBV5-6 | CASSRFTGGGSGANVLTF | TGTGCCAGCAGCCGTTTTACAGGGGGCGGCTCTGGGGCCAACGTCCTGACTTTC
TRBD2 | . | TRBJ2-1 | TRBV10-3 | CAISSSGRSRVEQFF | TGTGCCATCAGTTCTAGCGGGAGGTCTCGAGTTGAGCAGTTCTTC
. | once | TRBJ2-3 | TRBV4-2 | CASSQDFLLTDTQYF | TGTGCCAGCAGCCAAGACTTCCTCCTCACAGATACGCAGTATTTT
. | . | TRBJ1-1 | TRBV7-2 | CASSLLGLYTEAFF | TGTGCCAGCAGCTTGTTAGGGCTATACACTGAAGCTTTCTTT
TRBD2 | . | TRBJ2-3 | TRBV6-1 | CASGLGERDTDTQYF | TGTGCCAGCGGACTAGGTGAACGTGACACAGATACGCAGTATTTT
TRBD2 | . | TRBJ2-1 | TRBV10-2 | CASSTAGGPDEQFF | TGCGCCAGCAGTACGGCGGGAGGGCCCGATGAGCAGTTCTTC
. | once | TRBJ1-5 | TRBV18 | CASSWQPNQPQHF | TGTGCCAGCTCATGGCAGCCCAATCAGCCCCAGCATTTT
. | . | TRBJ2-2 | TRBV19 | CATHFSGSTNTGELFF | TGTGCCACTCACTTCTCCGGGAGCACGAACACCGGGGAGCTGTTTTTT
. | . | TRBJ1-1 | TRBV29-1 | CSVLVTPTNTEAFF | TGCAGCGTCTTAGTGACACCGACTAACACTGAAGCTTTCTTT
. | . | TRBJ1-3 | TRBV7-9 | CASSLGPGNTIYF | TGTGCCAGCAGCTTAGGTCCAGGGAACACCATATATTTT
. | . | TRBJ2-5 | TRBV9 | CASSSGAFQETQYF | TGTGCCAGCTCGTCGGGAGCGTTCCAAGAGACCCAGTACTTC
TRBD1 | . | TRBJ2-7 | TRBV30 | CAWGTGPPYEQYF | TGTGCCTGGGGGACAGGCCCACCCTACGAGCAGTACTTC
TRBD1 | . | TRBJ2-3 | TRBV19 | CASKQGRSDTQYF | TGTGCCAGTAAACAGGGGCGATCCGATACGCAGTATTTT
. | . | TRBJ2-1 | TRBV20-1 | CSAYRDSQFF | TGCAGTGCGTACCGGGACTCGCAGTTCTTC
. | . | TRBJ2-7 | TRBV11-2 | CASSPFWDEQYF | TGTGCCAGCAGCCCATTCTGGGACGAGCAGTACTTC
TRBD1 | few | TRBJ1-1 | TRBV5-1 | CASSLEGQGGTEAFF | TGCGCCAGCAGCTTGGAAGGACAGGGAGGCACTGAAGCTTTCTTT